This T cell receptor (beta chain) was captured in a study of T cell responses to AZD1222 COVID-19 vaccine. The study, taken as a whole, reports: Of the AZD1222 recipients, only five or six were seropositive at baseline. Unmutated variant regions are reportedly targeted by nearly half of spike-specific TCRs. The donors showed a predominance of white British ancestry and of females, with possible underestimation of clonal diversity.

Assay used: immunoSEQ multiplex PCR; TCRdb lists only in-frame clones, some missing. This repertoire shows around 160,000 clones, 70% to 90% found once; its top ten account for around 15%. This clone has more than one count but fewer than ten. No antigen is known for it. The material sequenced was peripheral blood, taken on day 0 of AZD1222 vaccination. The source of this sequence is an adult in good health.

The CDR3 is CATSGFTLTGYNSPLHF. The DNA of the CDR3 is TGTGCCACCAGCGGATTTACCCTGACAGGGTATAATTCACCCCTCCACTTT. The rearrangement links TRBV15 to TRBJ1-6, with 7 bases identical to TRBD1. The CDR3 length is 17 residues. V shed 5 bases, J shed 4 bases, and the junction held 11 bases outside the gene matches. Germline V gene data show CDR1 as LNHNV and CDR2 as YYDKDF (reference sequence). The full variable domain, completed using reference TRBV15 and TRBJ1-6, is DAMVIQNPRYQVTQFGKPVTLSCSQTLNHNVMYWYQQKSSQAPKLLFHYYDKDFNNEADTPDNFQSRRPNTSFCFLDIRSPGLGDTAMYLCATSGFTLTGYNSPLHFGNGTRLTVT.